The entry below gives a single T cell receptor beta chain sequence along with its context. The target antigen is unknown. CDR3 length: 13 residues. CDR1 is LGHNA, CDR2 YSLEER, per germline. The V end was cut by 0 bases, the J end by 11 bases, with 13 bases between. 13 Jbeta primers and 60 Vbeta primers were used for the PCR. Data came from immunoSEQ multiplex PCR; TCRdb stores just in-frame clones and leaves some out. The table includes about 160,000 clones, around four fifths detected once. The sample belongs to a study of cytomegalovirus exposure and HLA in healthy donors. The study, taken as a whole, reports: Several V segments, TRBV6-2 and TRBV6-3 among them, could not be told apart and were dropped. Earlier results showed most TCR beta V segments being productive about 87% or about 30% of the time. Reports described diagnosis of cytomegalovirus status by the classifier as highly specific and sensitive.

The sequence came from a woman aged 50 to 65 in good health and CMV-seronegative. The sample was PBMCs. The chain recombines TRBV4-3 with TRBJ1-2; D is possibly TRBD1 (6 bases). CDR3 nucleotide sequence: TGCGCCAGCAGCCAAGACGTGTCAGGGGCATACACCTTC. It specifies CASSQDVSGAYTF.